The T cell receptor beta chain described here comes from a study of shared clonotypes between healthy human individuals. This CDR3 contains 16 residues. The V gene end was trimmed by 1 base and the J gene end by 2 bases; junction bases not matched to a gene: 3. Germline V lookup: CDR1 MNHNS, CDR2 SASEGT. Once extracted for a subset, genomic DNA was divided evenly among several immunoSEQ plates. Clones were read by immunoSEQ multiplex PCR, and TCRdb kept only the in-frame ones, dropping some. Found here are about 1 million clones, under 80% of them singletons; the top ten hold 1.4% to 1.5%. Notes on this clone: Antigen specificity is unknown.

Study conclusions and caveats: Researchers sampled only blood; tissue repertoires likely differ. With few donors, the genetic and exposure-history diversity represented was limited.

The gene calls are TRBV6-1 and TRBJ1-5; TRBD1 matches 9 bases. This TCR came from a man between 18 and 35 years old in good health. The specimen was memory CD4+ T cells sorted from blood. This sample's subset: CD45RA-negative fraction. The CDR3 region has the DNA TGTGCCAGCAGTGAAGGGACAGGGGTAGGCAATCAGCCCCAGCATTTT. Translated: CASSEGTGVGNQPQHF.